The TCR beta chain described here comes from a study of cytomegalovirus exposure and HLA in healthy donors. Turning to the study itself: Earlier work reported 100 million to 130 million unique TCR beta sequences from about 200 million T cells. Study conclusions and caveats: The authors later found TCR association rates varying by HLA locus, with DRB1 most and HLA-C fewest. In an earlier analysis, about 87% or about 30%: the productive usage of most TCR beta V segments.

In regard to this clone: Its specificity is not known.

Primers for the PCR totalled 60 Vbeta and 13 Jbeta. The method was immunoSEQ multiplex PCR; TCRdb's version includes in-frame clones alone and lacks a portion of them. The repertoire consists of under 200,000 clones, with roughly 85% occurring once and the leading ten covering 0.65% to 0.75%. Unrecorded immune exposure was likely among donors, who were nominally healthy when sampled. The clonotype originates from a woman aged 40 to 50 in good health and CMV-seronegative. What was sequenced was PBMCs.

The CDR3 DNA is TGTGCCAGCAGCCCAACAGGGATGAACACTGAAGCTTTCTTT. Protein product: CASSPTGMNTEAFF. The chain employs TRBV6-5 and TRBJ1-1; the D gene is possibly TRBD1 (6 bases). CDR1 is MNHEY, CDR2 SVGAGI, per germline. The CDR3 has 14 residues. Deletions cut 6 bases from V and 0 bases from J, with 11 bases between.